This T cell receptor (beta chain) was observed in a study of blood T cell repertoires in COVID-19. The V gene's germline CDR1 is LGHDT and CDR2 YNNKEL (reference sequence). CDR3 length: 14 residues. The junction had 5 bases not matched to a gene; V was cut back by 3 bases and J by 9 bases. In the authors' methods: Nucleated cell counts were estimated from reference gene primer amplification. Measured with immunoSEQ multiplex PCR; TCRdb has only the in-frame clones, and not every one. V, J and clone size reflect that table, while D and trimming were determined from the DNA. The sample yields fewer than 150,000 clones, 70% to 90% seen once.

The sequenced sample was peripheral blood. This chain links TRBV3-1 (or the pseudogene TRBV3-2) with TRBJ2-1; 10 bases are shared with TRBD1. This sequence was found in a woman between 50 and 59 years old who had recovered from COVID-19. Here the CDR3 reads CASSHWTGGVEQFF. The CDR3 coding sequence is TGTGCCAGCAGCCATTGGACAGGGGGTGTTGAGCAGTTCTTC.